These 24 T cell receptor beta chains were sequenced from one sample in a study of blood T cell repertoires in COVID-19. Here immunoSEQ multiplex PCR was the method, and the copy in TCRdb shows in-frame clones only, minus some. The sample shows around 120,000 clones, roughly 91% of them seen only once. Sequencing was done on a sample of peripheral blood. These receptor sequences come from a human donor in a cohort sampled during active COVID-19.

The chain recombines TRBV2 with TRBJ2-5, with D perhaps matching TRBD2 (5 bases). Trimming stripped 6 bases from V and 5 bases from J, with 13 bases between. CDR3 length: 13 residues. The germline CDR1 and CDR2 sequences are SNHLY and FYNNEI. The CDR3: CASRMGVRETQYF. CDR3 DNA sequence: TGTGCCAGCAGGATGGGAGTGCGGGAGACCCAGTACTTC. The full variable domain, rest sourced from reference TRBV2 and TRBJ2-5, is EPEVTQTPSHQVTQMGQEVILRCVPISNHLYFYWYRQILGQKVEFLVSFYNNEISEKSEIFDDQFSVERPDGSNFTLKIRSTKLEDSAMYFCASRMGVRETQYFGPGTRLLVL.

The genes are TRBV24-1 and TRBJ2-6; tentative D call: TRBD2 (5 bases). V was cut by 10 bases and J by 9 bases, with 15 bases left in between. Germline CDR1 is KGHDR and CDR2 is SFDVKD. The CDR3 contains 13 residues. The CDR3 spells CATATAAGNVLTF. DNA of the CDR3: TGTGCCACAGCAACAGCGGCCGGCAACGTCCTGACTTTC.

This chain links TRBV29-1 with TRBJ2-7; TRBD2 is a possible D gene (7 bases). V was pared by 0 bases and J by 4 bases, with 13 bases between. Looked up from germline, CDR1 is SQVTM and CDR2 is ANQGSEA. The CDR3 is 14 residues long. CDR3 nucleotide sequence: TGCAGCGTTGAAGATACGGGGGGCCCGTACGAGCAGTACTTC. Protein sequence: CSVEDTGGPYEQYF.

The count of this clone is one. The chain carries TRBV2 and TRBJ1-2; TRBD1 might be the D (6 bases). CDR3 length equals 14 residues. Between the trimmed V and J ends, which lost 4 bases and 6 bases, there was a span of 15 bases. Germline-derived CDR1 and CDR2 are SNHLY and FYNNEI. In DNA, the CDR3 is TGTGCCAGCAGTGGCCAACAGGGAGCGGATGGCTACACCTTC. Its translation: CASSGQQGADGYTF. Looking up the rest from reference TRBV2 and TRBJ1-2 gives the full variable domain: EPEVTQTPSHQVTQMGQEVILRCVPISNHLYFYWYRQILGQKVEFLVSFYNNEISEKSEIFDDQFSVERPDGSNFTLKIRSTKLEDSAMYFCASSGQQGADGYTFGSGTRLTVV.

This clone has a single count. The chain uses TRBV6-6 and TRBJ2-7; possible D gene TRBD2, 5 bases. This CDR3 has 12 residues. Germline CDR1 reads MNHNY; CDR2 reads SVGAGI (reference sequence). Between the trimmed V and J ends, which lost 6 bases and 5 bases, there was a span of 11 bases. The CDR3 region is CASSHRRDEQYF. The CDR3 DNA follows: TGTGCCAGCAGCCACCGGCGGGACGAGCAGTACTTC.

The chain recombines TRBV3-1 (or the pseudogene TRBV3-2) with TRBJ1-3, with D unresolved. CDR1 is LGHDT, CDR2 YNNKEL, per germline (reference sequence). Trimming removed 0 bases at V and 0 bases at J, with 9 bases between. This CDR3 has 16 residues. The CDR3 bases are TGTGCCAGCAGCCAAGACCAAAGGAGCTCTGGAAACACCATATATTTT. Translation: CASSQDQRSSGNTIYF.

This rearrangement joins TRBV5-4 to TRBJ2-3; 7 bases map to TRBD1. The CDR3 extends over 17 amino acids. J gave up 0 bases and V 1 base, and 8 bases lay outside the gene matches. CDR1 is SGHNT, CDR2 YYREEE, per germline (reference sequence). CDR3 protein: CASSLRMGQRSTDTQYF. The CDR3 bases are TGTGCCAGCAGCTTGAGAATGGGACAGAGAAGCACAGATACGCAGTATTTT.

The chain joins TRBV28 to TRBJ2-1; D remains ambiguous. The CDR3 consists of 14 residues. Between the trimmed V and J ends, which lost 6 bases and 3 bases, there was a span of 12 bases. CDR1 MDHEN and CDR2 SYDVKM come from the germline V gene. The DNA of the CDR3 is TGTGCCAGCAGCCGTACAGTTATCTACAATGAGCAGTTCTTC. Protein: CASSRTVIYNEQFF. The entire variable domain, with the rest obtained from reference TRBV28 and TRBJ2-1, is as follows: DVKVTQSSRYLVKRTGEKVFLECVQDMDHENMFWYRQDPGLGLRLIYFSYDVKMKEKGDIPEGYSVSREKKERFSLILESASTNQTSMYLCASSRTVIYNEQFFGPGTRLTVL.

The chain couples TRBV6-5 to TRBJ2-2; D is possibly TRBD2 (6 bases). CDR3 length: 14 amino acids. V was shortened by 2 bases and J by 7 bases, with 11 bases between the two germline ends. The germline V gene has CDR1 MNHEY and CDR2 SVGAGI. CDR3 amino acids: CASSYGGSGGELFF. The CDR3 region has the DNA TGTGCCAGCAGTTACGGGGGGAGCGGCGGGGAGCTGTTTTTT.

This clone was seen only a few times. Other DNA sequences of this sample code for an identical CDR3. This rearrangement joins TRBV29-1 to TRBJ1-1; D perhaps matches TRBD1 (5 bases). Trimming stripped 4 bases from V and 5 bases from J, with 11 bases between. CDR1 is SQVTM, CDR2 ANQGSEA, per germline. This CDR3 is 12 amino acids long. The CDR3 region is CSVVVGGTEAFF. The CDR3 DNA sequence: TGCAGCGTTGTCGTTGGGGGGACTGAAGCTTTCTTT.

This clone was seen only a few times. The chain joins TRBV11-1 to TRBJ2-5; 9 nucleotides line up with TRBD2. Germline CDR1 is SGHAT and CDR2 is FQDESV (reference sequence). The CDR3 extends over 13 amino acids. V was pared by 5 bases and J by 7 bases, with 5 bases of the junction left unmatched. The CDR3 here is CASSPGLAVTQYF. In DNA, the CDR3 is TGTGCCAGCAGCCCGGGACTAGCAGTGACCCAGTACTTC.

The chain has TRBV5-4 and TRBJ2-1; possible D gene TRBD2, 6 bases. There are 15 residues in the CDR3. CDR1 is SGHNT, CDR2 YYREEE, per germline (reference sequence). Trimming shortened V by 7 bases and J by 4 bases, and 18 bases separated the two germline ends. DNA of the CDR3: TGTGCCAGCGGAACCCCCGGGAGCCGATACAATGAGCAGTTCTTC. As protein: CASGTPGSRYNEQFF. Together with reference TRBV5-4 and TRBJ2-1, the CDR3 gives the full variable domain: ETGVTQSPTHLIKTRGQQVTLRCSSQSGHNTVSWYQQALGQGPQFIFQYYREEENGRGNFPPRFSGLQFPNYSSELNVNALELDDSALYLCASGTPGSRYNEQFFGPGTRLTVL.

The chain is built from TRBV10-1 and TRBJ2-7, with 11 bases matching TRBD2. Unmatched junction bases numbered 4, after V lost 4 bases and J lost 2 bases. This CDR3 contains 15 residues. Germline V gene lookup returns CDR1 WNHNN and CDR2 SYGVQD (reference sequence). The CDR3: CASSAGTSGPYEQYF. The CDR3 DNA is TGCGCCAGCAGTGCCGGGACTAGCGGTCCCTACGAGCAGTACTTC.

The gene calls are TRBV2 and TRBJ2-6, with D uncertain. This CDR3 is built from 14 residues. Trimming cost V 5 bases and J 1 base, with 6 bases left between them. The germline CDR1 and CDR2 sequences are SNHLY and FYNNEI. The CDR3 DNA is TGTGCCAGCAGTCTACTTTCTGGGGCCAACGTCCTGACTTTC. This translates into CASSLLSGANVLTF.

The V and J genes are TRBV3-1 (or the pseudogene TRBV3-2) and TRBJ2-7, with a possible D match to TRBD1 (6 bases). The germline V gene has CDR1 LGHDT and CDR2 YNNKEL (reference sequence). The CDR3 sequence is 15 residues long. The V end lost 0 bases, the J end lost 3 bases, and 12 bases lay between the germline ends. This CDR3 reads CASSQETGTLYEQYF. CDR3 DNA: TGTGCCAGCAGCCAAGAAACCGGGACACTCTACGAGCAGTACTTC.

The chain combines TRBV6-1 with TRBJ1-1; 11 bases fit TRBD1. From germline, CDR1 is MNHNS and CDR2 SASEGT. This CDR3 is built from 14 residues. The ends lost 0 bases at V and 9 bases at J; junction bases unmatched: 3. The CDR3 loop reads CASSEAGTGGKAFF. CDR3 DNA: TGTGCCAGCAGTGAAGCGGGGACAGGGGGTAAAGCTTTCTTT.

This chain joins TRBV11-2 and TRBJ1-3; tentative D call: TRBD1 (5 bases). V was pared by 0 bases and J by 9 bases, with 15 bases between. The CDR3 is 15 residues long. Germline V lookup: CDR1 SGHAT, CDR2 FQNNGV. The CDR3 reads CASSLDPGGSGTIYF. In DNA, the CDR3 is TGTGCCAGCAGCTTAGACCCCGGGGGATCCGGCACCATATATTTT.

The rearrangement uses TRBV27 and TRBJ1-1, with a tentative D call TRBD1 (5 bases). The CDR3 sequence is 14 residues long. Trimming removed 6 bases from V and 3 bases from J, with 14 bases in between. In germline, CDR1 is MNHEY, CDR2 SMNVEV (reference sequence). Here the CDR3 DNA reads TGTGCCAGCAGAATCAGGGTAGTTGACACTGAAGCTTTCTTT. This encodes CASRIRVVDTEAFF.

This chain links TRBV2 with TRBJ2-5, with 7 bases identical to TRBD2. From germline, CDR1 is SNHLY and CDR2 FYNNEI. With V trimmed by 6 bases and J by 5 bases, 12 bases remained unmatched. This CDR3 has 15 amino acids. The CDR3 sequence is CASREGRGVWETQYF. The CDR3, as DNA: TGTGCCAGCAGAGAGGGGAGGGGTGTGTGGGAGACCCAGTACTTC.

The chain carries TRBV5-1 and TRBJ2-7; a weak D match, TRBD1 (6 bases). The CDR3 spans 12 residues. The germline CDR1 and CDR2 sequences are SGHRS and YFSETQ. The germline V and J ends were trimmed by 0 bases and 6 bases, with 7 bases remaining between them. The CDR3: CASSLEGGEQYF. CDR3 nucleotide sequence: TGCGCCAGCAGCTTGGAAGGGGGCGAGCAGTACTTC.

The genes are TRBV19 and TRBJ2-1; D is perhaps TRBD1 (5 bases). The V gene's germline CDR1 is LNHDA and CDR2 SQIVND (reference sequence). Trimming removed 5 bases at V and 3 bases at J, with 14 bases between. There are 15 residues in the CDR3. CDR3 loop: CASSFRWQGYNEQFF. In DNA, the CDR3 is TGTGCCAGTAGTTTCCGGTGGCAGGGCTACAATGAGCAGTTCTTC.

This chain joins TRBV30 and TRBJ2-5, with a tentative D call TRBD1 (6 bases). V shed 2 bases and J shed 4 bases, with 11 bases lying between them. Germline V gene lookup returns CDR1 GTSNPN and CDR2 SVGIG (reference sequence). The CDR3 extends over 13 amino acids. As DNA, the CDR3 is TGTGCCTGGAGTAAGAGGACAGCAGAGACCCAGTACTTC. Its translation: CAWSKRTAETQYF.

This clone was seen many times. This chain connects TRBV7-9 to TRBJ2-2, with D uncertain. This CDR3 spans 14 amino acids. CDR1 and CDR2 (germline): SEHNR, FQNEAQ (reference sequence). Trimming took off 1 base at V and 5 bases at J, with 8 bases between the two ends. The CDR3 DNA reads as TGTGCCAGCAGCTTAGTATCCCTGACCGGGGAGCTGTTTTTT. This translates into CASSLVSLTGELFF.

The chain recombines TRBV29-1 with TRBJ2-3; weak D call: TRBD2 (7 bases). The CDR3 is 16 residues long. CDR1 is SQVTM, CDR2 ANQGSEA, per germline. The V and J ends lost 3 bases and 0 bases respectively, with 16 bases between them. The CDR3 nucleotides read TGCAGCGTTGAGGGGGGGACAAAGGTTAGCACAGATACGCAGTATTTT. This gives the protein CSVEGGTKVSTDTQYF.